This T cell receptor beta chain was profiled in a study of control samples from healthy donors and cancer patients. The CDR3 sequence is 15 residues long. Germline CDR1 is MRHNA and CDR2 is SNTAGT. Trimming removed 2 bases at V and 4 bases at J, with 14 bases between. The protocol was immunoSEQ multiplex PCR, while the TCRdb copy is restricted to in-frame clones and leaves out a portion. The table has about 93,000 clones, about nine tenths seen once. The sample was blood. The V and J genes are TRBV6-4 and TRBJ1-1; a weak D match, TRBD1 (5 bases). This TCR was recovered from a woman aged 65 to 85 in good health. The CDR3 region has the DNA TGTGCCAGCAGTGACGTCGAGGGGTTCGGCACTGAAGCTTTCTTT. Translated: CASSDVEGFGTEAFF.